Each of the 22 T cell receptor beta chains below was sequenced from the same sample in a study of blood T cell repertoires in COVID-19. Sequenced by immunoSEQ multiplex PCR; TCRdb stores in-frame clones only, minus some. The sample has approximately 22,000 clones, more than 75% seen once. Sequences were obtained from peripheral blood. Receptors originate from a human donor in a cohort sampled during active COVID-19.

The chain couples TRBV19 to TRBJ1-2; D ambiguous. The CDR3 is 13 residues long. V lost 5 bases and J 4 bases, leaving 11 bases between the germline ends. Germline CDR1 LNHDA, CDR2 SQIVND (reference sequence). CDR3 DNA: TGTGCCAGTAGTTTCAAGACGGGCTATGGCTACACCTTC. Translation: CASSFKTGYGYTF.

For the CDR3, the DNA is TGCGCCAGCAGCTTGACTCCGGGACAGGCGAACACCGGGGAGCTGTTTTTT. Translated: CASSLTPGQANTGELFF. The V and J genes are TRBV5-1 and TRBJ2-2; 8 nucleotides match TRBD1. The CDR3 is made up of 17 amino acids. With 1 base clipped from V and 0 bases from J, the junction kept 5 bases outside the gene matches. Germline V gives CDR1 SGHRS, CDR2 YFSETQ.

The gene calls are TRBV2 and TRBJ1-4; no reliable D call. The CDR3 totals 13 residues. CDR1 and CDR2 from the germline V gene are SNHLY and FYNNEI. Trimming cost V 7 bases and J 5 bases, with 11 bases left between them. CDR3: CASNWRINEKLFF. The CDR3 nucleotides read TGTGCCAGCAACTGGCGGATAAATGAAAAACTGTTTTTT.

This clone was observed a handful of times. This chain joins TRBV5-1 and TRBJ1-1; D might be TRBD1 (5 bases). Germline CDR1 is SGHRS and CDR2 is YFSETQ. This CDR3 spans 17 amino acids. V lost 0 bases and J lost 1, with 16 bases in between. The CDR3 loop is CASSLEPRATRNTEAFF. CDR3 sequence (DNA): TGCGCCAGCAGCTTGGAACCCAGGGCAACTCGGAACACTGAAGCTTTCTTT.

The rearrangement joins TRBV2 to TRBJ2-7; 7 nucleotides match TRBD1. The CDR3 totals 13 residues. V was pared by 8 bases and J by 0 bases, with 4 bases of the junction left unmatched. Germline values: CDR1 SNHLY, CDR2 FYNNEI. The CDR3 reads CASWDRLSYEQYF. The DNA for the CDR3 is TGTGCCAGCTGGGACAGACTCTCCTACGAGCAGTACTTC.

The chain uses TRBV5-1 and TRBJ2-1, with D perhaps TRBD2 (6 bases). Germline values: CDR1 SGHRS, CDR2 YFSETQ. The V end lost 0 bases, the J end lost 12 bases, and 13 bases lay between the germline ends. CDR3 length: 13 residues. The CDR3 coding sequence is TGCGCCAGCAGCTTGGAGGGTCGGGGGAGGCAGTTCTTC. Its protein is CASSLEGRGRQFF.

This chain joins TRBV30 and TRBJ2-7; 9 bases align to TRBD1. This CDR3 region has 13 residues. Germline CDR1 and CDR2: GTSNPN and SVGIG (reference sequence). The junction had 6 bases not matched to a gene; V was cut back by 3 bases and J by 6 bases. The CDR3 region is CAWSRDREGEQYF. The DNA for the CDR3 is TGTGCCTGGAGCAGGGACAGGGAAGGCGAGCAGTACTTC.

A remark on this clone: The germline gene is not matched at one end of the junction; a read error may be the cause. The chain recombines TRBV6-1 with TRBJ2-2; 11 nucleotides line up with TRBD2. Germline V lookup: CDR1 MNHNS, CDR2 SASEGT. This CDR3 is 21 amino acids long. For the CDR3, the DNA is TGTGCCAGCACTGAAGGGAGCTGGGATAAACTAGCGGGGGCGGGCACCGGGGAGCTGTTTTTT. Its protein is CASTEGSWDKLAGAGTGELFF.

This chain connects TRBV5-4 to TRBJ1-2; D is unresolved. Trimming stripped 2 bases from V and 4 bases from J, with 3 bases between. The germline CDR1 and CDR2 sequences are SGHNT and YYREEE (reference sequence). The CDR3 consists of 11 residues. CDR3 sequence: CASSLAYGYTF. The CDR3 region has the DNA TGTGCCAGCAGCTTAGCCTATGGCTACACCTTC. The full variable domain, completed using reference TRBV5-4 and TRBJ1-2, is ETGVTQSPTHLIKTRGQQVTLRCSSQSGHNTVSWYQQALGQGPQFIFQYYREEENGRGNFPPRFSGLQFPNYSSELNVNALELDDSALYLCASSLAYGYTFGSGTRLTVV.

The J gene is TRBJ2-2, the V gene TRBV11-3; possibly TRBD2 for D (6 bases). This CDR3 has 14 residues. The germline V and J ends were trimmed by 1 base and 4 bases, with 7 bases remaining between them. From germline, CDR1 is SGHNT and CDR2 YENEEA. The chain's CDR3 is CASSLAGGTGELFF. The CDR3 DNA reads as TGTGCCAGCAGCTTAGCCGGGGGCACCGGGGAGCTGTTTTTT.

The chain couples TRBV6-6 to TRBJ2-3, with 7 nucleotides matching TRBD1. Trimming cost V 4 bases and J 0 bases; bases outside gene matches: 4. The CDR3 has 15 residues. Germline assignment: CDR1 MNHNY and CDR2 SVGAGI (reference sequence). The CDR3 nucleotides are TGTGCCAGCAGTTCCCTGGGACAGAGCACAGATACGCAGTATTTT. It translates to CASSSLGQSTDTQYF.

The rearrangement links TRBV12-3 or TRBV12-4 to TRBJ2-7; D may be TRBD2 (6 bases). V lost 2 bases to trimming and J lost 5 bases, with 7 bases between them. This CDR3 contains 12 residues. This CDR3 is CASSLWGDEQYF. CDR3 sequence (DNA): TGTGCCAGCAGTTTATGGGGGGACGAGCAGTACTTC.

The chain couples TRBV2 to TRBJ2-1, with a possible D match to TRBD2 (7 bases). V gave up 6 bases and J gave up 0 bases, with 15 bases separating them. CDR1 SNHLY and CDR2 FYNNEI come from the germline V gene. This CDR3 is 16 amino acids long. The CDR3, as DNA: TGTGCCAGCAGGGGGGGGCTTGCGAGCTCCTACAATGAGCAGTTCTTC. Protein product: CASRGGLASSYNEQFF.

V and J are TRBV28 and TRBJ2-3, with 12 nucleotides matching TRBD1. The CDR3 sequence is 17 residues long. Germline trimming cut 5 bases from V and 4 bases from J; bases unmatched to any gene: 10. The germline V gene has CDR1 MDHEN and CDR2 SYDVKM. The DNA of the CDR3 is TGTGCCAGCAGTATACGCCCCGGGACAGGGGGCTCAGATACGCAGTATTTT. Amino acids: CASSIRPGTGGSDTQYF.

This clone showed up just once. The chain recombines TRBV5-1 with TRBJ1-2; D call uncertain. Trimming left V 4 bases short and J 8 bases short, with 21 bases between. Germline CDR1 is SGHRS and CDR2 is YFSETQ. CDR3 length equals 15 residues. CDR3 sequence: CASSLYRTGSRGYTF. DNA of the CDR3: TGCGCCAGCAGCCTATACCGGACGGGATCGAGGGGCTACACCTTC.

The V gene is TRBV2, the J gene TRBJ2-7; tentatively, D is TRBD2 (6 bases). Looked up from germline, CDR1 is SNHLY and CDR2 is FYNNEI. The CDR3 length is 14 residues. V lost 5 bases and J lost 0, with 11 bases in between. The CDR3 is CASSPGVVSYEQYF. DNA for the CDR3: TGTGCCAGCAGTCCGGGAGTGGTCTCCTACGAGCAGTACTTC.

CDR3 protein: CASSQGLAGGYQETQYF. The CDR3 DNA reads TGCGCCAGCAGCCAGGGACTAGCGGGGGGGTACCAAGAGACCCAGTACTTC. This rearrangement joins TRBV4-3 to TRBJ2-5, with 16 nucleotides matching TRBD2. The V gene end was trimmed by 3 bases and the J gene end by 0 bases; junction bases not matched to a gene: 1. The germline gives CDR1 LGHNA, CDR2 YSLEER. The CDR3 has 17 amino acids.

In DNA, the CDR3 is TGTGCCAGTAGTATGAGCGCCGGGGAGCTGTTTTTT. Protein: CASSMSAGELFF. The chain joins TRBV19 to TRBJ2-2; D gene unclear. The CDR3 runs to 12 residues. Trimming took off 3 bases at V and 6 bases at J, with 5 bases between the two ends. Germline V lookup: CDR1 LNHDA, CDR2 SQIVND (reference sequence). Full variable domain (rest looked up from reference TRBV19 and TRBJ2-2): DGGITQSPKYLFRKEGQNVTLSCEQNLNHDAMYWYRQDPGQGLRLIYYSQIVNDFQKGDIAEGYSVSREKKESFPLTVTSAQKNPTAFYLCASSMSAGELFFGEGSRLTVL.

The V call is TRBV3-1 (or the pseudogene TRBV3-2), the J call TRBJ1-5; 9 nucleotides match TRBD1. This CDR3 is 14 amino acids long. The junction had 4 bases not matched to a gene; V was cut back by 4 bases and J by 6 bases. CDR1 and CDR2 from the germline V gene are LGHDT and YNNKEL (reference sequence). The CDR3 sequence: CASSRDRGGQPQHF. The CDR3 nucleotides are TGTGCCAGCAGCCGCGACAGGGGGGGTCAGCCCCAGCATTTT.

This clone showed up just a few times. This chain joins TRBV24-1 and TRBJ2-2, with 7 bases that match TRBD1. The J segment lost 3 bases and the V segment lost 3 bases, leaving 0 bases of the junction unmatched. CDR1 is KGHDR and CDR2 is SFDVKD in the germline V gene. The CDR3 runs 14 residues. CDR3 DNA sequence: TGTGCCACCAGTGATACAGGGGACACCGGGGAGCTGTTTTTT. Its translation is CATSDTGDTGELFF.

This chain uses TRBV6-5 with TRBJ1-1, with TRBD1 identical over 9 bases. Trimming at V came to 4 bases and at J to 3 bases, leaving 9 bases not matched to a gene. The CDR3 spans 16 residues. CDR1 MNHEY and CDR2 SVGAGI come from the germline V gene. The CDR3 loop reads CASSWSAGQGYTEAFF. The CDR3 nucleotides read TGTGCCAGCAGTTGGTCCGCCGGACAGGGGTACACTGAAGCTTTCTTT.

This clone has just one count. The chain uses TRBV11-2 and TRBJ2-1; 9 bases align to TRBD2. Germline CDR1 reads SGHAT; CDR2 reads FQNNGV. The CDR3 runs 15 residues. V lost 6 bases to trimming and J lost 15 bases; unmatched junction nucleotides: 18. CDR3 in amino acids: CASRSGLASTQAPFF. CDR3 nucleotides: TGTGCCAGCAGAAGCGGACTAGCGAGCACTCAAGCACCGTTCTTC.